The source of this T cell receptor (beta chain) is a study of long-term antiretroviral therapy in people with HIV. Study observations and caveats: Post-treatment diversity went higher with ART but stayed below transplant donor controls.

An immunoSEQ assay, version v3.0, was performed at survey level. The table came from immunoSEQ multiplex PCR; TCRdb's copy has only in-frame clones and leaves some out. The sample consists of some 9,700 clones, 70% to 75% of them appearing once. In the case of this clone: The antigen remains undetermined.

Germline loops: CDR1 MNHNS, CDR2 SASEGT. V was trimmed by 4 bases and J by 7 bases, leaving 19 bases between them. This CDR3 contains 15 residues. The chain carries TRBV6-1 and TRBJ1-2, with TRBD1 as a possible D gene (6 bases). The input for sequencing was unsorted PBMCs, taken 1.8 years before starting antiretroviral therapy. The TCR was taken from a middle-aged man with HIV. DNA of the CDR3: TGTGCCAGCAGTGTGGGGGCAGCCCTTTTCAGTGGCTACACCTTC. Translated: CASSVGAALFSGYTF.